Below are 27 T cell receptor beta chains sequenced from a single sample in a study of T cells in Graves' hyperthyroidism and ophthalmopathy. Amplification of TCR beta CDR3 regions was performed using RNA transcripts as template. HTBI primers were employed in a first-round RT-PCR of the TCR CDR3. One entry per CDR3 protein results from TCRdb running MiXCR on the multiplex PCR reads. This table holds about 400,000 distinct CDR3 sequences, roughly 13% found once. The source material was blood. These TCRs come from a man over 45 with Graves' ophthalmopathy.

This clonotype was observed at least ten times. The chain couples TRBV2 to TRBJ2-3, with no clear D. Germline CDR1 reads SNHLY; CDR2 reads FYNNEI. The CDR3 runs to 14 residues. Trimming removed 11 bases from V and 2 bases from J, with 17 bases in between. CDR3 coding DNA: TGTGCCGCCGGACCCTCCCCCCCCACAGATACGCAGTATTTT. Protein sequence: CAAGPSPPTDTQYF.

The chain employs TRBV24-1 and TRBJ2-5, with D unclear. The length of the CDR3 is 14 residues. V was shortened by 6 bases and J by 3 bases, with 13 bases between the two germline ends. Germline CDR1 KGHDR, CDR2 SFDVKD. This chain's CDR3 is CATSSGLREETQYF. CDR3 bases: TGTGCCACCAGTTCTGGTTTGCGCGAAGAGACCCAGTACTTC.

Remarks on this clonotype: This may come from a read error, since a much larger clone is one base off. V usage is TRBV5-1 and J usage is TRBJ2-7; D call uncertain. This CDR3 has 15 amino acids. CDR1 and CDR2 from the germline V gene are SGHRS and YFSETQ. Written as DNA, the CDR3 is TGCGCCAGCAGCTTGGAGGGCACCCACTCCTACGAGCAGTGCTTC. Its protein product is CASSLEGTHSYEQCF.

V is TRBV2 and J is TRBJ1-2; D is ambiguous. Deletions cut 10 bases from V and 2 bases from J, with 11 bases between. The germline V gene encodes CDR1 SNHLY and CDR2 FYNNEI. This CDR3 is built from 12 residues. The CDR3 DNA sequence: TGTGCCACCGGTCCAGGAAACTATGGCTACACCTTC. This translates into CATGPGNYGYTF.

The chain has TRBV20-1 and TRBJ2-7, with 10 nucleotides matching TRBD2. Trimming took 3 bases from V and 0 from J; bases not matched to a gene: 11. The V gene's germline CDR1 is DFQATT and CDR2 SNEGSKA (reference sequence). The CDR3 is 17 amino acids. In DNA form, the CDR3 reads TGCAGTGCTAGCAGTGCTTGGGCTAGCGGGAGCTCCTACGAGCAGTACTTC. The encoded protein is CSASSAWASGSSYEQYF.

CDR3 nucleotide sequence: TGTGCCAGCAGTTTATCGTACGAGTCATATGAGCAGTTCTTC. This codes for CASSLSYESYEQFF. The chain is built from TRBV27 and TRBJ2-1; no clear D gene. The CDR3 length is 14 residues. Germline CDR1 MNHEY, CDR2 SMNVEV (reference sequence). Trimming cost V 0 bases and J 8 bases, with 11 bases left between them.

This clonotype was recorded at least ten times. The rearrangement uses TRBV20-1 and TRBJ2-5; the match to TRBD2 covers 8 bases. The length of the CDR3 is 19 residues. The ends lost 2 bases at V and 1 base at J; junction bases unmatched: 18. Per the germline V gene, CDR1 is DFQATT and CDR2 is SNEGSKA (reference sequence). The CDR3 reads CSARLREVAGPLPQETQYF. The CDR3 nucleotides read TGCAGTGCTAGATTACGGGAGGTAGCGGGGCCCTTGCCCCAAGAGACCCAGTACTTC.

This clonotype was counted ten times or more. Here the CDR3 DNA reads TGTGCCAGTGCCGGGACTCAAAGATTCGCTGAAGCTTTCTTT. Its translation: CASAGTQRFAEAFF. The chain carries TRBV2 and TRBJ1-1, with D maybe TRBD1 (5 bases). This CDR3 has 14 amino acids. The V and J ends lost 9 bases and 6 bases respectively, with 20 bases between them. The germline V gene has CDR1 SNHLY and CDR2 FYNNEI. Full variable domain (remainder filled in from reference TRBV2 and TRBJ1-1): EPEVTQTPSHQVTQMGQEVILRCVPISNHLYFYWYRQILGQKVEFLVSFYNNEISEKSEIFDDQFSVERPDGSNFTLKIRSTKLEDSAMYFCASAGTQRFAEAFFGQGTRLTVV.

This clonotype was observed a few times. V is TRBV13 and J is TRBJ2-3; D gene unclear. V lost 1 base to trimming and J lost 4 bases, with 9 bases between them. CDR1 and CDR2 from the germline V gene are PRHDT and FYEKMQ (reference sequence). This CDR3 is built from 14 residues. This CDR3 reads CASSLAPSADTQYF. The CDR3 DNA is TGTGCCAGCAGCTTAGCCCCGTCCGCAGATACGCAGTATTTT. The full variable domain, in which reference TRBV13 and TRBJ2-3 provide the parts outside the CDR3, is AAGVIQSPRHLIKEKRETATLKCYPIPRHDTVYWYQQGPGQDPQFLISFYEKMQSDKGSIPDRFSAQQFSDYHSELNMSSLELGDSALYFCASSLAPSADTQYFGPGTRLTVL.

V gene TRBV10-3 combines with J gene TRBJ2-4, with D maybe TRBD1 (5 bases). Germline V gene sequence: CDR1 ENHRY, CDR2 SYGVKD. This CDR3 has 15 amino acids. Trimming shortened V by 0 bases and J by 6 bases, and 12 bases separated the two germline ends. The CDR3 here is CAISESKGAANIQYF. The CDR3 nucleotides read TGTGCCATCAGTGAGTCGAAAGGGGCCGCAAACATTCAGTACTTC.

This chain uses TRBV28 with TRBJ2-6, with D perhaps TRBD1 or TRBD2 (5 bases each). Germline values: CDR1 MDHEN, CDR2 SYDVKM. The V and J ends lost 7 bases and 3 bases respectively, with 16 bases between them. CDR3 length equals 16 residues. CDR3 loop: CASIPVGVRGANVLTF. For the CDR3, the DNA is TGTGCCAGCATCCCGGTGGGGGTACGTGGGGCCAACGTCCTGACTTTC.

The gene calls are TRBV28 and TRBJ2-5; TRBD2 matches at 7 bases. Germline CDR1 is MDHEN and CDR2 is SYDVKM. CDR3 length: 14 amino acids. The V gene end was trimmed by 1 base and the J gene end by 3 bases; junction bases not matched to a gene: 2. CDR3 residues: CASSLYGGEETQYF. The CDR3 coding sequence is TGTGCCAGCAGTTTATATGGGGGGGAAGAGACCCAGTACTTC. Filled out from reference TRBV28 and TRBJ2-5, the complete variable domain reads DVKVTQSSRYLVKRTGEKVFLECVQDMDHENMFWYRQDPGLGLRLIYFSYDVKMKEKGDIPEGYSVSREKKERFSLILESASTNQTSMYLCASSLYGGEETQYFGPGTRLLVL.

This clonotype was detected many times. The CDR3 DNA sequence: TGTGCCTGGAGTTTTACGGCGGGAGTGGGTGAGACCCAGTACTTC. It yields the protein CAWSFTAGVGETQYF. The rearrangement links TRBV30 to TRBJ2-5; 7 nucleotides line up with TRBD2. CDR1 is GTSNPN, CDR2 SVGIG, per germline (reference sequence). J was trimmed by 5 bases and V by 2 bases; bases with no gene match: 11. This CDR3 is 15 amino acids long.

In its sample, this clonotype was seen many times. V gene TRBV7-2 combines with J gene TRBJ2-7, with 7 nucleotides matching TRBD2. There are 14 residues in the CDR3. V was pared by 0 bases and J by 6 bases, with 5 bases of the junction left unmatched. Germline V gene lookup returns CDR1 SGHTA and CDR2 FQGNSA. The CDR3 here is CASSLAGGQGEQYF. CDR3 nucleotides: TGTGCCAGCAGCTTAGCGGGAGGGCAGGGCGAGCAGTACTTC.

The chain uses TRBV6-1 and TRBJ2-2; tentatively, D is TRBD1 (6 bases). V lost 6 bases to trimming and J lost 4 bases, with 9 bases between them. CDR1 is MNHNS and CDR2 is SASEGT in the germline V gene. This CDR3 is 13 amino acids long. The CDR3 protein is CASRRTATGELFF. The CDR3, as DNA: TGTGCCAGCAGGAGGACAGCCACCGGGGAGCTGTTTTTT.

This clonotype was recorded at least ten times. The chain is built from TRBV6-1 and TRBJ1-4; tentatively, D is TRBD1 (5 bases). CDR3 length: 14 amino acids. The germline gives CDR1 MNHNS, CDR2 SASEGT. V was clipped by 5 bases and J by 8 bases, with 15 bases between them. The CDR3 protein is CASSYGTAREKLFF. The CDR3 coding sequence is TGTGCCAGCAGTTACGGGACGGCCCGCGAAAAACTGTTTTTT.

This clonotype was seen a few times. The V call is TRBV6-1, the J call TRBJ2-7, with 7 nucleotides matching TRBD2. The CDR3 is 13 residues long. Germline assignment: CDR1 MNHNS and CDR2 SASEGT. J was trimmed by 6 bases and V by 5 bases; bases with no gene match: 7. The CDR3 reads CASSLRPGGEQYF. The CDR3 region has the DNA TGTGCCAGCAGTCTACGCCCGGGGGGCGAGCAGTACTTC.

This chain links TRBV5-1 with TRBJ2-2; perhaps TRBD1 as D (6 bases). CDR1 and CDR2 from the germline V gene are SGHRS and YFSETQ. V was clipped by 2 bases and J by 4 bases, with 12 bases between them. The CDR3 contains 15 residues. CDR3: CASSLESGATGELFF. The CDR3 DNA sequence: TGCGCCAGCAGCTTAGAATCAGGGGCCACCGGGGAGCTGTTTTTT.

The table lists this clonotype with a few counts. V usage is TRBV27 and J usage is TRBJ1-4; D call uncertain. V was trimmed by 7 bases and J by 5 bases, leaving 11 bases between them. Germline CDR1 and CDR2: MNHEY and SMNVEV (reference sequence). The CDR3 has 13 residues. The CDR3 reads CASKATLNEKLFF. The CDR3 DNA is TGTGCCAGCAAGGCGACGTTAAATGAAAAACTGTTTTTT.

The rearrangement uses TRBV6-1 and TRBJ2-3, with D perhaps matching TRBD1 or TRBD2 (5 bases each). The CDR3 covers 15 residues. Germline CDR1 and CDR2: MNHNS and SASEGT. Trimming left V 5 bases short and J 2 bases short, with 14 bases between. The CDR3 nucleotides read TGTGCCAGCAGTCCCCTGGGACGCCCCACAGATACGCAGTATTTT. Encoded protein: CASSPLGRPTDTQYF.

The chain employs TRBV14 and TRBJ2-2; TRBD2 matches at 11 bases. V shed 6 bases, J shed 3 bases, and the junction held 6 bases outside the gene matches. The germline V gene has CDR1 SGHDN and CDR2 FVKESK. The CDR3 has 16 residues. This CDR3 is CASSHELAGDTGELFF. CDR3 nucleotides: TGTGCCAGCAGTCATGAACTAGCGGGAGACACCGGGGAGCTGTTTTTT.

In the case of this clonotype: One end of the junction is discordant with germline, which a read error may explain. This chain uses TRBV7-9 with TRBJ1-6; D is unclear. There are 16 residues in the CDR3. CDR1 and CDR2 from the germline V gene are SEHNR and FQNEAQ (reference sequence). The CDR3 sequence: CASSFEGSAPNSPLHF. The CDR3 DNA is TGTGCCAGCAGCTTTGAAGGGTCAGCGCCGAATTCCCCCCTCCACTTT.

This clonotype was detected ten times or more. The V and J genes are TRBV20-1 and TRBJ2-7, with 8 bases that match TRBD1. Trimming removed 0 bases from V and 5 bases from J; junction bases left unmatched: 9. CDR1 is DFQATT, CDR2 SNEGSKA, per germline (reference sequence). The CDR3 extends over 15 amino acids. CDR3 nucleotide sequence: TGCAGTGCTAGAGACGCAGGGGGCGCTCGGAACGAGCAGTACTTC. It yields the protein CSARDAGGARNEQYF.

In its sample, this clonotype was seen once. The junction differs from germline at one of its ends, possibly a read error. The V gene is TRBV11-2, the J gene TRBJ2-1; 8 nucleotides align to TRBD2. This CDR3 is built from 15 residues. Germline values: CDR1 SGHAT, CDR2 FQNNGV. The CDR3 coding sequence is TGTACCAGCAGCTTAGACCCCCGCGGGAGGAGTGAGCAGTTCTTC. Protein sequence: CTSSLDPRGRSEQFF.

At least ten counts were recorded for this clonotype. An end of the junction differs from the germline gene, which may be a read error. V is TRBV6-6 and J is TRBJ2-3; maybe TRBD2 (5 bases). The CDR3 is made up of 14 amino acids. Germline values: CDR1 MNHNY, CDR2 SVGAGI (reference sequence). CDR3 loop: CASSYSPSRDTQYF. CDR3 nucleotides: TGTGCCAGCAGTTACTCGCCTAGCAGAGATACGCAGTATTTT.

This clonotype was recorded at least ten times. This chain connects TRBV20-1 to TRBJ2-7; D gene ambiguous. The V end lost 1 base, the J end lost 6 bases, and 13 bases lay between the germline ends. The germline V gene has CDR1 DFQATT and CDR2 SNEGSKA (reference sequence). The CDR3 loop spans 13 amino acids. The CDR3 bases are TGCAGTGCTAGAGGCCCCCAAGGCCGCGAGCAGTACTTC. It specifies CSARGPQGREQYF.

V and J are TRBV5-6 and TRBJ2-2; D uncertain. The CDR3 contains 16 residues. The V end was cut by 0 bases, the J end by 6 bases, with 15 bases between. Germline lookup yields CDR1 SGHDT and CDR2 YYEEEE. CDR3: CASSLAGGSRAGELFF. CDR3 DNA: TGTGCCAGCAGCTTGGCGGGCGGCAGTCGCGCCGGGGAGCTGTTTTTT.